Following are 2 T cell receptor beta chains from one sample sequenced in a study of OX40 agonist ivuxolimab in advanced cancers. Assay used: immunoSEQ multiplex PCR; TCRdb lists only in-frame clones, some missing. The table lists about 76,000 clones, approximately 85% of them singletons, with roughly 3% in the top ten. The source was CD4+ or CD8+ T cells sorted from blood, collected in a trial of the OX40 agonist ivuxolimab. The receptor source for this set is an adult with an advanced solid tumor such as melanoma, head and neck, liver or kidney cancer.

The chain employs TRBV19 and TRBJ2-4; D call uncertain. Germline CDR1 and CDR2: LNHDA and SQIVND (reference sequence). CDR3 length: 14 amino acids. V lost 6 bases and J lost 4, with 13 bases in between. The CDR3 sequence: CASSLGTRKNIQYF. In DNA, the CDR3 is TGTGCCAGTAGCCTCGGAACCAGGAAAAACATTCAGTACTTC.

This clone came up once. The V and J genes are TRBV4-3 and TRBJ2-6, with D possibly being TRBD2 (6 bases). The CDR3 covers 17 residues. Germline loops: CDR1 LGHNA, CDR2 YSLEER. Deletions cut 4 bases from V and 0 bases from J, with 13 bases between. In nucleotides, the CDR3 is TGCGCCAGCAGCCGTGGAGGGGCTGTCTCTGGGGCCAACGTCCTGACTTTC. This codes for CASSRGGAVSGANVLTF.